The rows below give T cell receptor beta chains drawn from one sample of a study of blood T cell repertoires in COVID-19. Sequencing used immunoSEQ multiplex PCR; TCRdb keeps in-frame clones, though not all of them. The sample holds about 130,000 clones; over 75% are singletons and the top ten take roughly two fifths. Input material: peripheral blood. The receptors here all came from a human donor in a cohort sampled during active COVID-19. Each CDR3 is given with its conserved first and last residue. A D gene is named only where the DNA matches it firmly. Some rows have no size entry. The others give once, few or many, or a class for an expanded clone.

>TRBV4-2|.|TRBJ2-1|TRBD1|15
CASSQVTGEYNEQFF
TGTGCCAGCAGCCAAGTGACAGGGGAGTACAATGAGCAGTTCTTC
>TRBV30|few|TRBJ1-6|.|13
CAWSQNGDSPLHF
TGTGCCTGGAGTCAGAATGGAGATTCACCCCTCCACTTT
>TRBV7-2|.|TRBJ2-1|TRBD2|16
CASSLGRLAGYNEQFF
TGTGCCAGCAGCTTAGGGCGACTAGCGGGGTACAATGAGCAGTTCTTC
>TRBV10-3|.|TRBJ2-7|.|13
CAISAPPPDEQYF
TGTGCCATCAGTGCCCCGCCCCCGGACGAGCAGTACTTC
>TRBV6-2/TRBV6-3|.|TRBJ2-5|TRBD2|16
CASSRLAGVVGETQYF
TGTGCCAGCAGCAGACTAGCGGGAGTGGTTGGAGAGACCCAGTACTTC
>TRBV6-2/TRBV6-3|.|TRBJ2-1|TRBD2|14
CASSYGGAYNEQFF
TGTGCCAGCAGTTACGGGGGGGCCTACAATGAGCAGTTCTTC
>TRBV11-3|.|TRBJ2-2|.|13
CASSTRQTGELFF
TGTGCCAGCAGCACAAGACAGACCGGGGAGCTGTTTTTT
>TRBV30|.|TRBJ1-2|TRBD1|12
CAWNRDRWLFTF
TGTGCCTGGAATCGGGACAGATGGCTTTTCACCTTC
>TRBV19|.|TRBJ2-2|TRBD2|14
CASSGGRAAGELFF
TGTGCCAGTAGCGGCGGGAGGGCGGCCGGGGAGCTGTTTTTT
>TRBV18|.|TRBJ2-1|.|16
CASSPSGIGQAGEQFF
TGTGCCAGCTCACCTTCCGGGATAGGTCAAGCCGGTGAGCAGTTCTTC